This T cell receptor (beta chain) was sequenced in a study of cytomegalovirus exposure and HLA in healthy donors. Findings of the study overall: The study carried out a later analysis of TCR beta sequences. It associated around 17,000 of them with specific HLA alleles at a false discovery rate of 0.05. It was reported in a later analysis that an Asian-associated ancestry cluster showed fewer N-insertions than the approximately 670-donor mean.

Primers included in the PCR were 60 Vbeta and 13 Jbeta primers. As handled by the study authors: In a later analysis, of approximately 81 million unique beta chains, about 10 million appeared in at least two donors. Repertoires were generated with immunoSEQ multiplex PCR, while TCRdb's copy carries only in-frame clones and drops some. V and J calls and clone size are those listed in that table; D and trimming were worked out from the DNA. The data hold some 270,000 clones, with about 90% observed a single time. A note on this clone: Its target is unknown.

Germline loops: CDR1 SQVTM, CDR2 ANQGSEA. The CDR3 runs 17 residues. Between the trimmed V and J ends, which lost 1 base and 0 bases, there was a span of 16 bases. The chain has TRBV29-1 and TRBJ2-1; the D is unclear. This receptor was identified in a girl aged 2-15 years in good health and CMV-seronegative. Sequencing was carried out using PBMCs. CDR3 DNA: TGCAGCGTTGAAGGCAGGCCCACCCCTTCCTCCTACAATGAGCAGTTCTTC. Its translation is CSVEGRPTPSSYNEQFF.